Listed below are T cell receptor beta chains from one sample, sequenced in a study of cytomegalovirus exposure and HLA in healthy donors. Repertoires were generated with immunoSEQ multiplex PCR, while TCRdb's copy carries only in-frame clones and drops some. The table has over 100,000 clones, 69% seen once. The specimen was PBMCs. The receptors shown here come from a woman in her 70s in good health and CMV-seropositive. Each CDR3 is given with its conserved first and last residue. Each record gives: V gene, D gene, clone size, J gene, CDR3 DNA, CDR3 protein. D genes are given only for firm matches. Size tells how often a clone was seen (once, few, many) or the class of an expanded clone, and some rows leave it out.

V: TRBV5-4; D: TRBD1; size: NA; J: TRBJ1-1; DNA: TGTGCCAGCAGCTTGGGCAGGGGGAGTACTGAAGCTTTCTTT; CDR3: CASSLGRGSTEAFF
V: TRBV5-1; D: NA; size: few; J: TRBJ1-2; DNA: TGCGCCAGCAGCTTGGGAGGGTTGGGAAACTATGGCTACACCTTC; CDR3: CASSLGGLGNYGYTF
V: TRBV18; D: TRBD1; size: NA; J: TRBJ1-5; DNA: TGTGCCAGCTCACCTTCGACAGGGGGCTCGAGTCAGCCCCAGCATTTT; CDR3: CASSPSTGGSSQPQHF
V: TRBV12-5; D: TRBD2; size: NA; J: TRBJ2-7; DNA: TGTGCTAGTGGTTTGGTACTAGCGGGGGGCCGATTCGAGCAGTACTTC; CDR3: CASGLVLAGGRFEQYF
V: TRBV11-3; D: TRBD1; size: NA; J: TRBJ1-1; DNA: TGTGCCAGCAGCTTAGCAGGGGGGAGAGCTTTCTTT; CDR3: CASSLAGGRAFF
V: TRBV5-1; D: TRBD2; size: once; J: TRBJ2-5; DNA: TGCGCCAGCAGCGCCGGGACTAGTTTCGAGACCCAGTACTTC; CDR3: CASSAGTSFETQYF
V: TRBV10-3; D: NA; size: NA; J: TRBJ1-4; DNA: TGTGCCATCAGTGAGCGTCAGAATGAAAAACTGTTTTTT; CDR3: CAISERQNEKLFF
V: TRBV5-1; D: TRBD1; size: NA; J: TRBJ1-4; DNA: TGCGCCAGCAGCTTAGGAGGGGGCGATGAAAAACTGTTTTTT; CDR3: CASSLGGGDEKLFF
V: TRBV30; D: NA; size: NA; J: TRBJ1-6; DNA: TGTGCCTGGATGCTTGGGGGGTACTATAATTCACCCCTCCACTTT; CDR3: CAWMLGGYYNSPLHF
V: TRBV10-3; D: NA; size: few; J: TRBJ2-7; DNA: TGTGCCATCAGTGAGGTGACGGGGGAGCAGTACTTC; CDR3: CAISEVTGEQYF
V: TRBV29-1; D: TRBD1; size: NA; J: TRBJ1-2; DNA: TGCAGCGTTCGAGCCGGGACAGGGGGCAGATATGGCTACACCTTC; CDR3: CSVRAGTGGRYGYTF
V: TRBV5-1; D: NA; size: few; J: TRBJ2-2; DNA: TGCGCCAGCAGCGAGGGACAGAACACCGGGGAGCTGTTTTTT; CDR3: CASSEGQNTGELFF
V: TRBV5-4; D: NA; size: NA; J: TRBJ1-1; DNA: TGTGCCAGCAGCTTGCAGGGTGTGAACACTGAAGCTTTCTTT; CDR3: CASSLQGVNTEAFF
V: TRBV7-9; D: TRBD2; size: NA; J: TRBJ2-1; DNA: TGTGCCAGCAGCTCGGGACTAGCGGAAACTAGCTCCTACAATGAGCAGTTCTTC; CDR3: CASSSGLAETSSYNEQFF
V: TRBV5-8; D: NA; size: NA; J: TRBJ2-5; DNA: TGTGCCAGCAGCTTGACAGCCTCTCGGGAGACCCAGTACTTC; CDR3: CASSLTASRETQYF
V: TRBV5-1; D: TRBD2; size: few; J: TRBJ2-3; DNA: TGCGCCAGCAGCTTGTCGGGTAGCGGGGGGGCTGGAGATACGCAGTATTTT; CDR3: CASSLSGSGGAGDTQYF
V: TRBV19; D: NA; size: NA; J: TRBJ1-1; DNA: TGTGCCAGTACTAATGAGGTTAACACTGAAGCTTTCTTT; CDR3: CASTNEVNTEAFF
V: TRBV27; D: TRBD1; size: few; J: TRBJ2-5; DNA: TGTGCCAGCAGTTTATTTAACGCAGGGGGCGCGGAGACCCAGTACTTC; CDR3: CASSLFNAGGAETQYF